The 13 T cell receptor beta chains presented below share a single source sample, sequenced in a study of blood T cells in healthy people across ages. It was with a sample-barcoded 5' primer and a J-beta primer mix that a second PCR of about 6 to 12 cycles was run. TCRdb reprocessed the 5' RACE reads via MiXCR and lists one record per CDR3 protein. Of over a million distinct CDR3 sequences detected, 45% appear once; the ten largest clones hold 15% to 20%. The source material was blood. Every receptor here comes from a woman in her sixties or seventies in good health.

This clonotype showed up just a few times. The chain joins TRBV25-1 to TRBJ2-1; 10 bases are a match to TRBD2. The V gene's germline CDR1 is MGHDK and CDR2 SYGVNS. Trimming cost V 5 bases and J 7 bases; bases outside gene matches: 8. CDR3 length: 15 amino acids. The CDR3: CASSQQREGKNEQFF. In DNA form, the CDR3 reads TGTGCCAGCAGTCAACAGCGGGAGGGGAAGAATGAGCAGTTCTTC.

V and J are TRBV5-1 and TRBJ1-2, with TRBD1 matching 9 bases. Germline assignment: CDR1 SGHRS and CDR2 YFSETQ. CDR3 length equals 17 residues. After removal of 4 bases from V and 2 bases from J, the junction contained 12 bases not matched to a gene. The CDR3 nucleotides are TGCGCCAGCAGCCTACCAACCGACAGGGGGAACAACTATGGCTACACCTTC. Its protein is CASSLPTDRGNNYGYTF.

The chain carries TRBV3-1 and TRBJ2-7, with 7 bases fitting TRBD1. This CDR3 is 15 amino acids long. Germline V lookup: CDR1 LGHDT, CDR2 YNNKEL (reference sequence). The V segment lost 4 bases and the J segment 3 bases; nucleotides outside the gene matches: 9. This chain's CDR3 is CASSRTRDSLYEQYF. CDR3 bases: TGTGCCAGCAGCCGAACTAGGGACAGCCTCTACGAGCAGTACTTC.

To note about this clonotype: The junction does not match germline at one end; this may be a read error. This rearrangement joins TRBV29-1 to TRBJ2-7, with a weak D call TRBD1 (6 bases). Germline assignment: CDR1 SQVTM and CDR2 ANQGSEA. There are 13 residues in the CDR3. In DNA, the CDR3 is TGCGGCGTAAAGACAGGACGCTCCTACGAGCAGTACTTC. Amino acid sequence: CGVKTGRSYEQYF.

The V call is TRBV3-1, the J call TRBJ2-1; 10 bases line up with TRBD2. The CDR3 contains 15 residues. Germline V gene lookup returns CDR1 LGHDT and CDR2 YNNKEL (reference sequence). V lost 4 bases and J lost 9; bases outside the gene matches: 9. CDR3 loop: CASSRLAGGTGEQFF. The CDR3 DNA follows: TGTGCCAGCAGCCGATTAGCGGGAGGAACGGGTGAGCAGTTCTTC.

The chain recombines TRBV19 with TRBJ2-7; 14 bases agree with TRBD2. The DNA end is more similar to TRBJ2-5, so the J call may be wrong. Germline V gives CDR1 LNHDA, CDR2 SQIVND (reference sequence). The length of the CDR3 is 15 residues. CDR3 sequence (DNA): TGTGCCAGTAGTATGGGACTAGCGGGAGAAGAGACCCAGTACTTC. Translation: CASSMGLAGEETQYF.

The chain recombines TRBV7-2 with TRBJ1-1, with D perhaps TRBD1 (6 bases). The germline V gene encodes CDR1 SGHTA and CDR2 FQGNSA. The V end was cut by 8 bases, the J end by 1 base, with 17 bases between. This CDR3 has 15 amino acids. CDR3 amino acids: CASQRGGLPNTEAFF. The CDR3 DNA reads as TGTGCCAGCCAGAGGGGGGGGCTACCGAACACTGAAGCTTTCTTT.

The V and J genes are TRBV2 and TRBJ1-2; D may be TRBD1 (5 bases). The CDR3 sequence is 14 residues long. V gave up 2 bases and J gave up 4 bases, with 11 bases separating them. Germline CDR1 and CDR2: SNHLY and FYNNEI. CDR3 coding DNA: TGTGCCAGCAGTGAAACTCGGGGACCCTATGGCTACACCTTC. Amino acids: CASSETRGPYGYTF.

The chain carries TRBV27 and TRBJ2-1, with D perhaps TRBD1 or TRBD2 (6 bases each). CDR3 length equals 14 residues. V was pared by 8 bases and J by 8 bases, with 19 bases between. CDR1 is MNHEY and CDR2 is SMNVEV in the germline V gene (reference sequence). This CDR3 is CASGVGGPSDEQFF. As DNA, the CDR3 is TGTGCCAGCGGCGTTGGGGGGCCGTCCGATGAGCAGTTCTTC.

V and J are TRBV20-1 and TRBJ1-2; 7 nucleotides match TRBD1. CDR3 length: 12 amino acids. The germline gives CDR1 DFQATT, CDR2 SNEGSKA (reference sequence). Unmatched junction bases numbered 7, after V lost 4 bases and J lost 8 bases. CDR3 in amino acids: CSAMQGERGYTF. CDR3 bases: TGCAGTGCTATGCAGGGGGAAAGAGGCTACACCTTC.

The gene calls are TRBV28 and TRBJ2-1; 7 bases fit TRBD2. The CDR3 has 16 residues. CDR1 and CDR2 (germline): MDHEN, SYDVKM. J gave up 2 bases and V 4 bases, and 8 bases lay outside the gene matches. CDR3 in DNA: TGTGCCAGCAGTTCAGGGCGGGAGAGACCCTACAATGAGCAGTTCTTC. Its translation is CASSSGRERPYNEQFF.

The chain combines TRBV25-1 with TRBJ2-6; D is possibly TRBD1 or TRBD2 (5 bases each). Germline CDR1 and CDR2: MGHDK and SYGVNS. The CDR3 contains 19 residues. The V end was cut by 2 bases, the J end by 0 bases, with 17 bases between. CDR3 region: CASSESGASWFSGANVLTF. CDR3 sequence (DNA): TGTGCCAGCAGTGAAAGTGGGGCTAGCTGGTTCTCTGGGGCCAACGTCCTGACTTTC.

The gene calls are TRBV20-1 and TRBJ2-1; 8 nucleotides line up with TRBD2. CDR3 length: 17 residues. Germline CDR1 reads DFQATT; CDR2 reads SNEGSKA (reference sequence). V was clipped by 0 bases and J by 3 bases; unmatched bases: 10. CDR3 protein: CSARDPFGGGFYNEQFF. The CDR3, as DNA: TGCAGTGCTAGAGATCCTTTTGGCGGGGGGTTCTACAATGAGCAGTTCTTC.